The clone carrying this T cell receptor beta chain is a singleton in its sample. The antigen is unknown. The sample belongs to a study of shared clonotypes between healthy human individuals. Study-wide findings and caveats: When compared with the clonotypes that were shared by all four sorted-subset donors, the non-shared clonotypes turned out to have lower generation probabilities.

The table came from immunoSEQ multiplex PCR; TCRdb's copy has only in-frame clones and leaves some out. The data hold 2 million to 3 million clones, with approximately 92% observed a single time. CDR1 SGHAT and CDR2 FQNNGV come from the germline V gene. The CDR3 sequence is 15 residues long. The J segment lost 5 bases and the V segment lost 3 bases, leaving 3 bases of the junction unmatched. The sequencing input was naive CD4+ T cells sorted from blood. Subset defined: CD45RA+ positively selected. The chain links TRBV11-2 to TRBJ2-5; 13 nucleotides agree with TRBD2. The receptor comes from a man aged 18 to 29 in good health. Here the CDR3 DNA reads TGTGCCAGCAGCTTGACTAGCGGGAGGCGCGAGACCCAGTACTTC. Translation gives CASSLTSGRRETQYF.